This record looks at one T cell receptor (beta chain) sequence and its context. The data are from a study of technical replicates of blood from several donors. Trimming took off 2 bases at V and 11 bases at J, with 9 bases between the two ends. Germline values: CDR1 MNHEY, CDR2 SVGAGI. The CDR3 spans 11 residues. Using immunoSEQ multiplex PCR, the repertoire was profiled, and TCRdb retains in-frame clones only, with some absent. The sample has 95,000 or so clones; 85% to 95% are singletons. The source is a human donor in good health. This chain connects TRBV6-5 to TRBJ1-1; D unclear. The source material was T cells isolated from PBMCs. Here the CDR3 reads CASSYAGYAFF. In DNA form, the CDR3 reads TGTGCCAGCAGTTACGCGGGCTATGCTTTCTTT.